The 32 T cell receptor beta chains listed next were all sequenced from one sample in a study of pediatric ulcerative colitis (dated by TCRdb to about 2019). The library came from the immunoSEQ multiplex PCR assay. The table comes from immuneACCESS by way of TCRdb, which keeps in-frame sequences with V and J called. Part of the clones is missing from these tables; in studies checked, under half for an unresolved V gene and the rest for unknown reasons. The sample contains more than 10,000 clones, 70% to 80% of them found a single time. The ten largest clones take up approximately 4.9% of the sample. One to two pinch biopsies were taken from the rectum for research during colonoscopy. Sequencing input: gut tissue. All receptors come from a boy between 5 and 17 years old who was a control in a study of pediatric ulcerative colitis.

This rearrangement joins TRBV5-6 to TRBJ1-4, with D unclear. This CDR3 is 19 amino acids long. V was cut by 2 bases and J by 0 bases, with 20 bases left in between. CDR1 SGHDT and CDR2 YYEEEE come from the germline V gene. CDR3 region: CASSFFAAGSLATNEKLFF. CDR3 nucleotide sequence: TGTGCCAGCAGCTTCTTCGCAGCCGGGAGCCTTGCAACTAATGAAAAACTGTTTTTT.

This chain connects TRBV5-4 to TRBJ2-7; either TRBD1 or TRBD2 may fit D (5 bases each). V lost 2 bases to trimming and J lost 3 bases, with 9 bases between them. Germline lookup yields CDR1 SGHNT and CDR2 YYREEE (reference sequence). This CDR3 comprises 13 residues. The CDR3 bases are TGTGCCAGCAGCTTCGGGACGGACTACGAGCAGTACTTC. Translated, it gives CASSFGTDYEQYF.

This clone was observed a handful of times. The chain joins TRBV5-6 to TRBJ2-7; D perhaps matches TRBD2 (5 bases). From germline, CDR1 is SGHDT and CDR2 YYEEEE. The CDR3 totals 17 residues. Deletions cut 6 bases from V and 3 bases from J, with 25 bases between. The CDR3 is CASIEGARASPYYEQYF. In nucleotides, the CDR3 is TGTGCCAGCATTGAGGGCGCCCGAGCTTCCCCCTACTACGAGCAGTACTTC.

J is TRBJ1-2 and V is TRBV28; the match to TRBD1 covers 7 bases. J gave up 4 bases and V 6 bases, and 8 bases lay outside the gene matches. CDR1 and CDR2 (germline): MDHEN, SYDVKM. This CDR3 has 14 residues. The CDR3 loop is CASRPHDRAYGYTF. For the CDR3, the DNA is TGTGCCAGCAGACCCCATGACAGGGCCTATGGCTACACCTTC.

The CDR3 nucleotides read TGTGCCAGCAGCGCCGGCGGGGACTTGAACTACGAGCAGTACTTC. Residues: CASSAGGDLNYEQYF. This sequence joins TRBV9 and TRBJ2-7; possible D gene TRBD2, 6 bases. CDR1 is SGDLS, CDR2 YYNGEE, per germline. Trimming stripped 3 bases from V and 3 bases from J, with 16 bases between. The CDR3 is 15 amino acids.

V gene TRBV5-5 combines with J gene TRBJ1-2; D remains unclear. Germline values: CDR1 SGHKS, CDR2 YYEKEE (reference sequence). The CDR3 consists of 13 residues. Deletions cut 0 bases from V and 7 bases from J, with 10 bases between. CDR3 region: CASSLAGFAGYTF. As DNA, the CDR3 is TGTGCCAGCAGCTTGGCGGGGTTTGCTGGCTACACCTTC. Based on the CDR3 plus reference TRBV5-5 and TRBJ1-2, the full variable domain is DAGVTQSPTHLIKTRGQQVTLRCSPISGHKSVSWYQQVLGQGPQFIFQYYEKEERGRGNFPDRFSARQFPNYSSELNVNALLLGDSALYLCASSLAGFAGYTFGSGTRLTVV.

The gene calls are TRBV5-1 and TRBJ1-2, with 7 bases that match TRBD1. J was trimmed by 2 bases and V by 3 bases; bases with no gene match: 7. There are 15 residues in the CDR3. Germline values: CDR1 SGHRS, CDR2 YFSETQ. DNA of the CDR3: TGCGCCAGCAGCTGGGAACAGGGGCCCAACTATGGCTACACCTTC. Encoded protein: CASSWEQGPNYGYTF. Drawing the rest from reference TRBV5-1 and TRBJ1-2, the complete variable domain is KAGVTQTPRYLIKTRGQQVTLSCSPISGHRSVSWYQQTPGQGLQFLFEYFSETQRNKGNFPGRFSGRQFSNSRSEMNVSTLELGDSALYLCASSWEQGPNYGYTFGSGTRLTVV.

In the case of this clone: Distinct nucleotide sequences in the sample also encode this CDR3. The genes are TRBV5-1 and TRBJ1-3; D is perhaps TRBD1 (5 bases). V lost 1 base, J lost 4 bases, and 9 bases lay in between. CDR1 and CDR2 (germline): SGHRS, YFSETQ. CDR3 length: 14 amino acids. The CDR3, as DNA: TGCGCCAGCAGCTTGCAAACAGGCGGAAACACCATATATTTT. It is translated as CASSLQTGGNTIYF. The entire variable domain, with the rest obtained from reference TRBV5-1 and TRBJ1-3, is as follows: KAGVTQTPRYLIKTRGQQVTLSCSPISGHRSVSWYQQTPGQGLQFLFEYFSETQRNKGNFPGRFSGRQFSNSRSEMNVSTLELGDSALYLCASSLQTGGNTIYFGEGSWLTVV.

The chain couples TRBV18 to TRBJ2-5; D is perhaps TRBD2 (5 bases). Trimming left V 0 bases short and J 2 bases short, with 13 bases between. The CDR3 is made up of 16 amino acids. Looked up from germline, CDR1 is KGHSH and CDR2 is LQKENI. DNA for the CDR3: TGTGCCAGCTCACCACCGCCGGGAACTAGGCAAGAGACCCAGTACTTC. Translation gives CASSPPPGTRQETQYF.

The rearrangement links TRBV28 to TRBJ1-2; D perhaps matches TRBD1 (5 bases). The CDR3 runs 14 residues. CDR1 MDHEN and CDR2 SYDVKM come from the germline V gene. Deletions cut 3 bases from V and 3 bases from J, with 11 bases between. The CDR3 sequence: CASSFLGGDYGYTF. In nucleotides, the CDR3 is TGTGCCAGCAGTTTCCTTGGGGGTGACTATGGCTACACCTTC.

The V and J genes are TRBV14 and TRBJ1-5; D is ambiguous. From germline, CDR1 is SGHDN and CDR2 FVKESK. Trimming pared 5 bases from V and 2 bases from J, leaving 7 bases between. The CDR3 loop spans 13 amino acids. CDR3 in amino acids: CASSWGGNQPQHF. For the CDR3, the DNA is TGTGCCAGCAGCTGGGGTGGCAATCAGCCCCAGCATTTT.

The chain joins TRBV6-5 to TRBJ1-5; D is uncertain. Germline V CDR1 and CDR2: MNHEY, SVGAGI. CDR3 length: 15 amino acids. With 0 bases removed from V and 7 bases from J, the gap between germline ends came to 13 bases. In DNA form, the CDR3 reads TGTGCCAGCAGTTACTCGAGCGGGCGTGGACAGCCCCAGCATTTT. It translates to CASSYSSGRGQPQHF.

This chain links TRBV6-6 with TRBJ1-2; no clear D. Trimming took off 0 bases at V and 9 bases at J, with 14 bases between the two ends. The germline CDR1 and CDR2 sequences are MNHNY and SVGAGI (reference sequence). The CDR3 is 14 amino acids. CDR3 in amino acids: CASSYSNPLERYTF. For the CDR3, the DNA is TGTGCCAGCAGTTACTCCAATCCCTTAGAACGCTACACCTTC.

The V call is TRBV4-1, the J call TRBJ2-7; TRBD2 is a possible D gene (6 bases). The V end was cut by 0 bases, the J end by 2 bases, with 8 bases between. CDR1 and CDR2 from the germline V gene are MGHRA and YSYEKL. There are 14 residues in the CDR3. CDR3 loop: CASSQDPGAYEQYV. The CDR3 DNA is TGCGCCAGCAGCCAAGATCCGGGAGCCTACGAGCAGTACGTC.

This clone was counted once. CDR3 protein: CASSGVWGLTSGSGETQYF. CDR3 DNA: TGTGCCAGCAGTGGGGTATGGGGTTTAACTAGCGGGAGTGGGGAGACCCAGTACTTC. This chain connects TRBV2 to TRBJ2-5, with 11 bases aligning to TRBD2. V lost 4 bases to trimming and J lost 5 bases; unmatched junction nucleotides: 18. The CDR3 loop spans 19 amino acids. CDR1 and CDR2 (germline): SNHLY, FYNNEI.

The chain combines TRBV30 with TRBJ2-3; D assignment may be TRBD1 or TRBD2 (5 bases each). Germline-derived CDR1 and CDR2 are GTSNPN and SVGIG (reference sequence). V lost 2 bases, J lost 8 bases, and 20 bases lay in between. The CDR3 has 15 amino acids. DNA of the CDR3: TGTGCCTGGAGTATTTCTAGCAGGGCACAAGGTACGCAGTATTTT. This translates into CAWSISSRAQGTQYF.

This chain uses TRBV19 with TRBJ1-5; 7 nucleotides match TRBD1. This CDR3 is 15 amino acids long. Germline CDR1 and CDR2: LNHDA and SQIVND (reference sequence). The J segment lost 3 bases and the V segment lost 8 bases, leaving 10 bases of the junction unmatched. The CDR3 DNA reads TGTGCCAGTGGAAACAGGGGCGCCTTCAATCAGCCCCAGCATTTT. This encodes CASGNRGAFNQPQHF.

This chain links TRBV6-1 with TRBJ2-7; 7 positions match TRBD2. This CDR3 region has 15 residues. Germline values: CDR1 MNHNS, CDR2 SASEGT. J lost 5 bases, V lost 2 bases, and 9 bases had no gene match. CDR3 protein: CASSERGAGLHEQYF. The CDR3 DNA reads TGTGCCAGCAGTGAAAGAGGAGCGGGACTCCACGAGCAGTACTTC.

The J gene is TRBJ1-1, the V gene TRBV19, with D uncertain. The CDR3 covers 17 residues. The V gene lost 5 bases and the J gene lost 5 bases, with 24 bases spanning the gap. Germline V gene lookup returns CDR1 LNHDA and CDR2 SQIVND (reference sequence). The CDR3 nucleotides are TGTGCCAGTAGTCCGCAGAGGAAAATGACGACGAGAACTGAAGCTTTCTTT. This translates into CASSPQRKMTTRTEAFF.

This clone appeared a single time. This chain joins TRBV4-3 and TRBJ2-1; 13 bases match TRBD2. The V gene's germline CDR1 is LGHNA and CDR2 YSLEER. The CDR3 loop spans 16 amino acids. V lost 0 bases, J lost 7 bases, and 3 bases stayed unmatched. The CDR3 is CASSQDWTSGSNEQFF. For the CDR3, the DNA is TGCGCCAGCAGCCAAGATTGGACTAGCGGGAGTAATGAGCAGTTCTTC.

The CDR3 protein is CASSKKVGGRELARAGNTIYF. DNA of the CDR3: TGTGCCAGCAGCAAAAAGGTCGGGGGCAGGGAGCTCGCTAGGGCTGGAAACACCATATATTTT. The gene calls are TRBV21-1 and TRBJ1-3. TRBV21-1 constitutes a pseudogene. The CDR3 contains 21 residues.

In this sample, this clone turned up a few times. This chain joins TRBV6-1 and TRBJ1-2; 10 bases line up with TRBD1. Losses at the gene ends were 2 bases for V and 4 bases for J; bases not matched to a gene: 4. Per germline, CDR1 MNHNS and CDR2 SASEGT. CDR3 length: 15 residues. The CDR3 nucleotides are TGTGCCAGCAGTGAATTGGGGACAGGGGCCTATGGCTACACCTTC. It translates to CASSELGTGAYGYTF.

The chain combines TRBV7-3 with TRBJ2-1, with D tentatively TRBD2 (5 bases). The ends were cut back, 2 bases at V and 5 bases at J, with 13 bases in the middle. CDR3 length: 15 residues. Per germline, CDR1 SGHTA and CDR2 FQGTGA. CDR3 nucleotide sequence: TGTGCCAGCAGCTTATATACGGACTCGAACAATGAGCAGTTCTTC. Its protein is CASSLYTDSNNEQFF.

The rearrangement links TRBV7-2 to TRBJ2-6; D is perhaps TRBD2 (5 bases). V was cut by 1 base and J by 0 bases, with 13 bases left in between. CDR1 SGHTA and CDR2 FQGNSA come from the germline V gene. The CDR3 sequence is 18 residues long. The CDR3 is CASSLDGRVISGANVLTF. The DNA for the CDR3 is TGTGCCAGCAGCTTAGATGGGCGGGTGATCTCTGGGGCCAACGTCCTGACTTTC.

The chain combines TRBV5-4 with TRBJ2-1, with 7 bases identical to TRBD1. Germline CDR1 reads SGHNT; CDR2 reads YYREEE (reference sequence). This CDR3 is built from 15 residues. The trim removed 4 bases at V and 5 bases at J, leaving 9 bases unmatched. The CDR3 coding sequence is TGTGCCAGCAGCCCAATCAATACAGGGGACAATGAGCAGTTCTTC. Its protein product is CASSPINTGDNEQFF.

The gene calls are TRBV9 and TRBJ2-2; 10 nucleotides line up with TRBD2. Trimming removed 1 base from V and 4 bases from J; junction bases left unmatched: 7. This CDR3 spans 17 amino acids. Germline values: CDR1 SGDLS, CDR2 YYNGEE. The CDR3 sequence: CASSVLPSGSSTGELFF. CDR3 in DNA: TGTGCCAGCAGCGTACTCCCTAGCGGGAGTTCCACCGGGGAGCTGTTTTTT.

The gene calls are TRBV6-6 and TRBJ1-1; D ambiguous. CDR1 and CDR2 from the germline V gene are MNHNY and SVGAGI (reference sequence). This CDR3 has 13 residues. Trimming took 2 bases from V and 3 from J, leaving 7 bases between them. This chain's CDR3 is CASSYQKDTEAFF. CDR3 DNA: TGTGCCAGCAGTTACCAGAAGGACACTGAAGCTTTCTTT.

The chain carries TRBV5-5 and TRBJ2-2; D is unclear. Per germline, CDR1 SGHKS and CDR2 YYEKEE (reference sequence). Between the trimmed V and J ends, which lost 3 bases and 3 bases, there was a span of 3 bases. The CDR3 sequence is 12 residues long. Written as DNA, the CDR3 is TGTGCCAGCAGCTCCCACACCGGGGAGCTGTTTTTT. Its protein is CASSSHTGELFF.

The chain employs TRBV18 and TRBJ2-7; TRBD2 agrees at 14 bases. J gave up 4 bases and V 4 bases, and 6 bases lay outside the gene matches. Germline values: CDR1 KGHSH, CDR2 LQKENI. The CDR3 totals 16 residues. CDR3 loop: CASSRRTSGRIYEQYV. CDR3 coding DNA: TGTGCCAGCTCACGAAGGACTAGCGGGAGGATATACGAGCAGTACGTC.

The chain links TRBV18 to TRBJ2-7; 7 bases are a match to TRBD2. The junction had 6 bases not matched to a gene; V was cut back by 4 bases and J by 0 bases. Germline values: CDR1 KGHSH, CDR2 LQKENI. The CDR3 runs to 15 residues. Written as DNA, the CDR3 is TGTGCCAGCTCACTAGCGGGTCTGAGCTCCTACGAGCAGTACGTC. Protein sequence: CASSLAGLSSYEQYV.

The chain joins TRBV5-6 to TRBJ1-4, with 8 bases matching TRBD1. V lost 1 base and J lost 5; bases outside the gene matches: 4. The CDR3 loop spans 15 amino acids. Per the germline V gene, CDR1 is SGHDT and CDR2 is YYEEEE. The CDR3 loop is CASSLSYRGNEKLFF. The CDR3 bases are TGTGCCAGCAGCTTGAGTTACAGGGGGAATGAAAAACTGTTTTTT.

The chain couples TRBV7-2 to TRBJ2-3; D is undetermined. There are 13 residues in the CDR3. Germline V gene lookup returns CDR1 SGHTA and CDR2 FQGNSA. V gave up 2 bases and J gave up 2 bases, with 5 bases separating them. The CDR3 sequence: CASSLILTDTQYF. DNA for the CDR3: TGTGCCAGCAGCTTAATCCTCACAGATACGCAGTATTTT.